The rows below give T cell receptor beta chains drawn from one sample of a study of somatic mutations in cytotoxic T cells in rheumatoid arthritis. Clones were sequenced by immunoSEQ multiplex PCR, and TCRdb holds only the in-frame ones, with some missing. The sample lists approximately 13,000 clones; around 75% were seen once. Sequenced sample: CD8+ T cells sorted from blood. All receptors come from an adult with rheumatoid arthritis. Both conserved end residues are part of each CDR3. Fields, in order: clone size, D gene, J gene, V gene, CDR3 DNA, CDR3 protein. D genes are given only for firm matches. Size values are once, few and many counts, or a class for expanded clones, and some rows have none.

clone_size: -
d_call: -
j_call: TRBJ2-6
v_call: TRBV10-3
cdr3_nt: TGTGCCATCCTAGTCTCTGGGGCCAACGTCCTGACTTTC
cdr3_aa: CAILVSGANVLTF

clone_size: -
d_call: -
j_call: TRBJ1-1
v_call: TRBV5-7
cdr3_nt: TGTGCCAGCAGCTTGGCCGGAGCTTACACTGAAGCTTTCTTT
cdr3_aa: CASSLAGAYTEAFF

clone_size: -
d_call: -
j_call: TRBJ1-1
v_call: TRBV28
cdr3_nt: TGTGCCAGCCGGCAGGACAGATCCGCTTTCTTT
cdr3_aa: CASRQDRSAFF

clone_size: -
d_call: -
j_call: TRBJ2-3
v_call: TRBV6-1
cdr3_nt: TGTGCCAGCAGTGAAAGGATCGCGGATCCAGATACGCAGTATTTT
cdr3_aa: CASSERIADPDTQYF

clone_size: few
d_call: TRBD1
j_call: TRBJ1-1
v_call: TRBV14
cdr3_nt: TGTGCCAGCAGCCACGCCTGGACAGGGTACGGAAACACTGAAGCTTTCTTT
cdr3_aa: CASSHAWTGYGNTEAFF

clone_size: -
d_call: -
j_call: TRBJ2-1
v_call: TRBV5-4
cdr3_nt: TGTGCCAGCAGCTTGGGTCTTGGTTTATACAATGAGCAGTTCTTC
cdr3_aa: CASSLGLGLYNEQFF

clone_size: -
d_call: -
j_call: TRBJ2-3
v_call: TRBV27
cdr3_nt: TGTGCCAGCAGAACAAACACAGATACGCAGTATTTT
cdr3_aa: CASRTNTDTQYF

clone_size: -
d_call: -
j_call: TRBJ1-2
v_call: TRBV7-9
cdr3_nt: TGTGCCAGCAGCTTAGCGCAAGGGGCTGGCTACACCTTC
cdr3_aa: CASSLAQGAGYTF

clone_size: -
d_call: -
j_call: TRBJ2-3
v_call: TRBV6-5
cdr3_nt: TGTGCCAGCAGTTATGGGGGCGCAGATACGCAGTATTTT
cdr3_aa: CASSYGGADTQYF

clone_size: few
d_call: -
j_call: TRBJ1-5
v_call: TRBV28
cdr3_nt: TGTGCCAGCAACATCCGGGGTCACAATCAGCCCCAGCATTTT
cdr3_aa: CASNIRGHNQPQHF

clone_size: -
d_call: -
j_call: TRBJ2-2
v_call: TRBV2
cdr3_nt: TGTGCCAGCAGTGAAGCGGGAGTTTGGAACACCGGGGAGCTGTTTTTT
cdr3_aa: CASSEAGVWNTGELFF

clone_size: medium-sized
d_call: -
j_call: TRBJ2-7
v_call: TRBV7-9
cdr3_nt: TGTGCCAGCAGCTTGGTGGGTTACGAGCAGTACTTC
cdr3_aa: CASSLVGYEQYF

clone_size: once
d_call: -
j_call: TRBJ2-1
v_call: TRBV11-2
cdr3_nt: TGTGCCAGCAGCTTCATTACCGAGCAGTTCTTC
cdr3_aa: CASSFITEQFF

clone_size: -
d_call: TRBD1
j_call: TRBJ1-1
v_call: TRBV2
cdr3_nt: TGTGCCAGCAGAGACACAGGGGGCGGAGCTGAAGCTTTCTTT
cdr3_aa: CASRDTGGGAEAFF

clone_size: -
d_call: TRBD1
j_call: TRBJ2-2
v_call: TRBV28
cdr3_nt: TGTGCCAGCAGTCTGGGACAGTTACACACCGGGGAGCTGTTTTTT
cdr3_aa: CASSLGQLHTGELFF

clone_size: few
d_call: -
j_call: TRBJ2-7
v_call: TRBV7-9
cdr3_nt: TGTGCCAGCAGTACGGTCTCCTACGAGCAGTACTTC
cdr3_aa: CASSTVSYEQYF

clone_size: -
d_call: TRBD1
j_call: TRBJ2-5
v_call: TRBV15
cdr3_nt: TGTGCCACAGGGACAGGGGCGGAGACCCAGTACTTC
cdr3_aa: CATGTGAETQYF

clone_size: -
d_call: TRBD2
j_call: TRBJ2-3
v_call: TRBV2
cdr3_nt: TGTGTCCCACCTGTCCGGGAGGGATACACAGATACGCAGTATTTT
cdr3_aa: CVPPVREGYTDTQYF

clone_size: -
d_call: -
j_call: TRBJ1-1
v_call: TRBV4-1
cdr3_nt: TGCGCCAGCAGCCAAGTGGGGGGAGGCACTGAAGCTTTCTTT
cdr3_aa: CASSQVGGGTEAFF

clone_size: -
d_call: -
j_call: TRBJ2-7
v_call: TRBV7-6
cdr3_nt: TGTGCCAGCAGCCCGAGCTCCTACGAGCAGTACTTC
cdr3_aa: CASSPSSYEQYF

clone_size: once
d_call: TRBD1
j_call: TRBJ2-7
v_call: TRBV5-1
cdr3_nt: TGCGCCAGCAGCTCGGACAGGCCCAGCTACGAGCAGTACTTC
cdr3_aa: CASSSDRPSYEQYF

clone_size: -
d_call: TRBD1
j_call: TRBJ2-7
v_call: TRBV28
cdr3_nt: TGTGCCAGCAGACACCGACAGGGCCGCTCCTACGAGCAGTACTTC
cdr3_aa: CASRHRQGRSYEQYF

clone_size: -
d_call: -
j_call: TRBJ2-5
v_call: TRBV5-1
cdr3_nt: TGCGCCAGCAGCACAAGTGGGGAGACCCAGTACTTC
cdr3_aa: CASSTSGETQYF

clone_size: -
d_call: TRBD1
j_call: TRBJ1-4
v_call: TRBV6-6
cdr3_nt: TGTGCCAGCAGTCGAGGGACAGGGGGTAATGAAAAACTGTTTTTT
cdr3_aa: CASSRGTGGNEKLFF

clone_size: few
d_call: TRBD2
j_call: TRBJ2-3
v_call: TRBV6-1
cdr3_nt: TGTGCCAGCAGTGAAGTCCCTGGGACTAGCGGGAGTCAGGGGGGGAGCACAGATACGCAGTATTTT
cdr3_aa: CASSEVPGTSGSQGGSTDTQYF

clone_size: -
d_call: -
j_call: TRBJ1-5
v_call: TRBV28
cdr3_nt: TGTGCCAGCAGTCCCTTAGGGGATCAGCCCCAGCATTTT
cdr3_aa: CASSPLGDQPQHF

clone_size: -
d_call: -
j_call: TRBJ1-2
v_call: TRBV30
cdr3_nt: TGTGCCTGGACCCTCTTAACCCCAGGACACTATGGCTACACCTTC
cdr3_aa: CAWTLLTPGHYGYTF

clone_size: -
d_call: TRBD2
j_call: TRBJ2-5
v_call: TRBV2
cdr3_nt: TGTGCCAGCAGTGAAGTGGGGGGACTAGCCGAGACCCAGTACTTC
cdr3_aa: CASSEVGGLAETQYF

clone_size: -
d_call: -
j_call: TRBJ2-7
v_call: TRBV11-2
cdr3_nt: TGTGCCAGCAGCCCAAACTGGGTCGAGCAGTACTTC
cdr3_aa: CASSPNWVEQYF

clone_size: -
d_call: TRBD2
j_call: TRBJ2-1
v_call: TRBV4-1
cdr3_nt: TGCGCCAGCAGCCGGACTAGCGGGAGAGGGAATGAGCAGTTCTTC
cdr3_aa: CASSRTSGRGNEQFF

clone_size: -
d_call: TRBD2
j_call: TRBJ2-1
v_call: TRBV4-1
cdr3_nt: TGCGCCAGCAGTGAGACTAGCGGCCACGATGAGCAGTTCTTC
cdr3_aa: CASSETSGHDEQFF

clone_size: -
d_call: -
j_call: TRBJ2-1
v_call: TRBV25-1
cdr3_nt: TGTGCCAGCAGCCCAGGGGGGAATGAGCAGTTCTTC
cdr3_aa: CASSPGGNEQFF

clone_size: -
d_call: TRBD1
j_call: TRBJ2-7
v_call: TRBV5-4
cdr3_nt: TGTGCCAGCAGCACGGCCGGGACAGGACTGGCTTACGAGCAGTACTTC
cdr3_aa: CASSTAGTGLAYEQYF

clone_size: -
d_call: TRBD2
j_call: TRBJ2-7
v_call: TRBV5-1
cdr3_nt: TGCGCCAGCGTTGGACTAGCGGGAGGCGAGCAGTACTTC
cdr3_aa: CASVGLAGGEQYF

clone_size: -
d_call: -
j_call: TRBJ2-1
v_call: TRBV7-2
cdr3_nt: TGTGCCAGCAGCTTATCAGGGTTGGATTACAATGAGCAGTTCTTC
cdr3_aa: CASSLSGLDYNEQFF

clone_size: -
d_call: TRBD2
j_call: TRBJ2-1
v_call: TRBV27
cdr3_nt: TGTGCCAGCACCCAACTAGCGGGAGTAAACAATGAGCAGTTCTTC
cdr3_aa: CASTQLAGVNNEQFF

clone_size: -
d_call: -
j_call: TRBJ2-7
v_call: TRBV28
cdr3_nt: TGTGCCAGCAGTTTATTGAGCGATTCCTACGAGCAGTACTTC
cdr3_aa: CASSLLSDSYEQYF

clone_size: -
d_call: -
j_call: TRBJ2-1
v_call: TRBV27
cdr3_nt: TGTGCCAGCAGTTCAGGGACTGCTCCGAATAATGAGCAGTTCTTC
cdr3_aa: CASSSGTAPNNEQFF

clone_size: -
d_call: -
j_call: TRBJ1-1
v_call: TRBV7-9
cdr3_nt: TGTGCCAGCAGCTTGTCGACAGTCGGCATACCTTTCTTT
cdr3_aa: CASSLSTVGIPFF

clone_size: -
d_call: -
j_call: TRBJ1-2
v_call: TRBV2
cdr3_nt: TGTGCCAGCAGGCCCACTCTCCAGGGGGGCTACACCTTC
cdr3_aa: CASRPTLQGGYTF

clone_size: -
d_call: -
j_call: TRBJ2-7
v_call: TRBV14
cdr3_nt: TGTGCCAGCAGCCTAGGGCCACCATACGAGCAGTACTTC
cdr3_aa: CASSLGPPYEQYF

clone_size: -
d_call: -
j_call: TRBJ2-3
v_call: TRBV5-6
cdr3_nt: TGTGCCAGCAGCTTGGGGAACGCGGATACGCAGTATTTT
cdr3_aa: CASSLGNADTQYF

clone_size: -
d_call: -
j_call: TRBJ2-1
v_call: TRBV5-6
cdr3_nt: TGTGCCAGCAGCCCAGGGACGGATGAGCAGTTCTTC
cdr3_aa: CASSPGTDEQFF

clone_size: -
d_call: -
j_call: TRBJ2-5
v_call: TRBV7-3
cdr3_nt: TGTGCCAGCAGCTTAACAGGGGGAGATTTGGAGACCCAGTACTTC
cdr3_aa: CASSLTGGDLETQYF

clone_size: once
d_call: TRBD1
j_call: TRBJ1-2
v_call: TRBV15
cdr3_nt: TGTGCCACCAGCTCGGGGACAGGGGGTTATGGCTACACCTTC
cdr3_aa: CATSSGTGGYGYTF

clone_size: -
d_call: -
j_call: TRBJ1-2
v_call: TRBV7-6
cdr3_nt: TGTGCCAGCAGCGCCGGGACGTACGAGGCTGGCTACACCTTC
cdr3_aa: CASSAGTYEAGYTF

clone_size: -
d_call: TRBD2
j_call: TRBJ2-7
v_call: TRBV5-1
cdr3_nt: TGCGCCAGCAGCTTCATAGGACTAGCGGGAGGAGGAGACGAGCAGTACTTC
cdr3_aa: CASSFIGLAGGGDEQYF

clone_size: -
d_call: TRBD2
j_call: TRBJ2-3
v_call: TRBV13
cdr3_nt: TGTGCCAGCATCTTAGCGGGAGGGCCGGGGACAGATACGCAGTATTTT
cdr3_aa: CASILAGGPGTDTQYF

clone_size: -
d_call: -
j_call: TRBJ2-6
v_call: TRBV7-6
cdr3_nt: TGTGCCAGCAGCTTAGCGGTTAGGGGAAGTGGGGCCAACGTCCTGACTTTC
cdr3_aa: CASSLAVRGSGANVLTF

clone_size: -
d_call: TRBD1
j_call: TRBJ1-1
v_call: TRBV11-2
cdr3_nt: TGTGCCAGCAGCTGGGACAGGGGTCATGAAGCTTTCTTT
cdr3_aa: CASSWDRGHEAFF

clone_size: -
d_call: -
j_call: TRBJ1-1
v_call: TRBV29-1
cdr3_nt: TGCAGCGTTGGAAGGTACACTGAAGCTTTCTTT
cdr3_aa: CSVGRYTEAFF

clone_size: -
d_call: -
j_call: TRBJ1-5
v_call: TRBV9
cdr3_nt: TGTGCCAGCAGACCCGGGAGTACCAATCAGCCCCAGCATTTT
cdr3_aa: CASRPGSTNQPQHF

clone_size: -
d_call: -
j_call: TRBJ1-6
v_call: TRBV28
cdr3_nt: TGTGCCAGCAGTTCTGGGCCCAAGGTCTCCTATAATTCACCCCTCCACTTT
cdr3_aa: CASSSGPKVSYNSPLHF

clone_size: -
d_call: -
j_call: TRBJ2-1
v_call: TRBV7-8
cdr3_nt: TGTGCCAGCAGCTTAGGGGGCGGTTGGAACAATGAGCAGTTCTTC
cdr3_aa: CASSLGGGWNNEQFF

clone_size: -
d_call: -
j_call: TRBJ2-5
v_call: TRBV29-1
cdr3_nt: TGCAGCGTCTACCTCGACGGGTACCAAGAGACCCAGTACTTC
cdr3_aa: CSVYLDGYQETQYF

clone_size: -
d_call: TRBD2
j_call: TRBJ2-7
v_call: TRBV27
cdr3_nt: TGTGCCAGCAGTTTATCCCCGGGACTAGCGGGAGTAGGGGAGCAGTACTTC
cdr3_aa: CASSLSPGLAGVGEQYF

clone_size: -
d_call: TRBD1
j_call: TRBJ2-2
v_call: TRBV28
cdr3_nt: TGTGCCAGCAGTTTAAGGGACAGGGGGGGCACCGGGGAGCTGTTTTTT
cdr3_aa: CASSLRDRGGTGELFF